This T cell receptor (beta chain) stems from a study of T cell responses to AZD1222 COVID-19 vaccine. The repertoire was sequenced with immunoSEQ multiplex PCR; TCRdb's copy has only in-frame clones and lacks some. The sample lists about 130,000 clones, 88% occurring once. Regarding this clone: The antigen is undetermined.

The CDR3 covers 14 residues. In germline, CDR1 is GTSNPN, CDR2 SVGIG (reference sequence). The ends lost 4 bases at V and 6 bases at J; junction bases unmatched: 10. Study findings and constraints: Across the whole spike, CD4 TCRs peaked at regions 160-218 and 743-854. The reported proportion of spike-specific TCRs targeting unmutated variant regions was nearly half.

The sequence was obtained from an adult in good health. The rearrangement uses TRBV30 and TRBJ1-2; 8 bases line up with TRBD1. This specimen was peripheral blood, taken on day 0 of AZD1222 vaccination. CDR3 region: CAWTNGQGTDGYTF. The CDR3 region has the DNA TGTGCCTGGACAAACGGACAGGGAACTGATGGCTACACCTTC. Full variable domain (rest looked up from reference TRBV30 and TRBJ1-2): SQTIHQWPATLVQPVGSPLSLECTVEGTSNPNLYWYRQAAGRGLQLLFYSVGIGQISSEVPQNLSASRPQDRQFILSSKKLLLSDSGFYLCAWTNGQGTDGYTFGSGTRLTVV.